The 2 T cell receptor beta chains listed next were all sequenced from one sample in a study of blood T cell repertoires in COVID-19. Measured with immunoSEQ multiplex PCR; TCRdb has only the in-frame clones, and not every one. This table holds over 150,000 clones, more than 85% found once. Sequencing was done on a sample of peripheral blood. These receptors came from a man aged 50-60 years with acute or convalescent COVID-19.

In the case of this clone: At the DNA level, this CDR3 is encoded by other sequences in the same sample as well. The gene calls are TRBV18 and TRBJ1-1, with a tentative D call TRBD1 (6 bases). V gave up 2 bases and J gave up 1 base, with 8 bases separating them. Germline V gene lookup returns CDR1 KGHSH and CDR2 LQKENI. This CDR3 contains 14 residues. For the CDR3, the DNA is TGTGCCAGCTCACCAAGGACAGAGAACACTGAAGCTTTCTTT. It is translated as CASSPRTENTEAFF. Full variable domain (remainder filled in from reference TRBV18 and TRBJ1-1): NAGVMQNPRHLVRRRGQEARLRCSPMKGHSHVYWYRQLPEEGLKFMVYLQKENIIDESGMPKERFSAEFPKEGPSILRIQQVVRGDSAAYFCASSPRTENTEAFFGQGTRLTVV.

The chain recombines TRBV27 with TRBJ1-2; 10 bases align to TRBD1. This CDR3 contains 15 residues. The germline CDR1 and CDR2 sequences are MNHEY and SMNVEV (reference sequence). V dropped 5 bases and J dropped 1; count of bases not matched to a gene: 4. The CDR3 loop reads CASSLRDRGNYGYTF. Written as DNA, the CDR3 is TGTGCCAGCAGTCTCCGGGACAGGGGTAACTATGGCTACACCTTC.